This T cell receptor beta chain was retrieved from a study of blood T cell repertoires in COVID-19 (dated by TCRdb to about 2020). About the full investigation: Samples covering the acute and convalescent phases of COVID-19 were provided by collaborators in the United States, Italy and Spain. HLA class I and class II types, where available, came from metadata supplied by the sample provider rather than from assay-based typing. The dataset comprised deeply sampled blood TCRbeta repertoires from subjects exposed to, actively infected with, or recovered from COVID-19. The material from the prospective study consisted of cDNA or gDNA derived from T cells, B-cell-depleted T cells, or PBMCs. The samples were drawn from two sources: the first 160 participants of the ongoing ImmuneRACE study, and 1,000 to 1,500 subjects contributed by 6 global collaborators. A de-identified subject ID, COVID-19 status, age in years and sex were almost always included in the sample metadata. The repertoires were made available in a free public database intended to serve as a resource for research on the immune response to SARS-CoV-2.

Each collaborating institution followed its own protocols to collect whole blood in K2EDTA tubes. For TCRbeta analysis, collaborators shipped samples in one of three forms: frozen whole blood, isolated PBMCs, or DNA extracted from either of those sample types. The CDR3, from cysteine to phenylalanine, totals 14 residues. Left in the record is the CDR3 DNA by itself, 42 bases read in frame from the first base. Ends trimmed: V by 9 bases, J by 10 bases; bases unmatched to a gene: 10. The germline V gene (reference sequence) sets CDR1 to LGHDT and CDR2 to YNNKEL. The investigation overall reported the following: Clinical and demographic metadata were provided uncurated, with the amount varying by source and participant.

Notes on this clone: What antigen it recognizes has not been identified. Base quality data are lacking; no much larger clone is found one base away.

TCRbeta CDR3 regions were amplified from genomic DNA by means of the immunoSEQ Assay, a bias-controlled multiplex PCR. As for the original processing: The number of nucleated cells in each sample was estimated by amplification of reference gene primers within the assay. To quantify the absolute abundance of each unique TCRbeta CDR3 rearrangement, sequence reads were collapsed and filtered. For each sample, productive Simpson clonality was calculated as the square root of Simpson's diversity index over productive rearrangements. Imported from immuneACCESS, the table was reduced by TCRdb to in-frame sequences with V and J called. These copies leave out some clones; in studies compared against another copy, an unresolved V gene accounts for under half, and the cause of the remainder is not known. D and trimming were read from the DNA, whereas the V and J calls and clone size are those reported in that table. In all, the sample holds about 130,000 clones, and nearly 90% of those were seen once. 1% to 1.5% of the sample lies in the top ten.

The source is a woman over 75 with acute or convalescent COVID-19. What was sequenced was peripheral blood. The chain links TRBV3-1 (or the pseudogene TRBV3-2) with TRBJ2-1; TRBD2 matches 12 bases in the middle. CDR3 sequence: CASQTSGGPREQFF. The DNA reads TGTGCCAGTCAGACTAGCGGGGGCCCTAGGGAGCAGTTCTTC.